The 19 T cell receptor beta chains below come from one sample, sequenced in a study of CD8 T cells in ankylosing spondylitis. TCRdb re-analysed the 5' RACE reads in MiXCR, keeping a single row per CDR3 protein. The sample includes under 300,000 distinct CDR3 sequences, about 10% seen only once; the top ten take about 2.5%. The sequencing input was blood, either unsorted or a sorted T cell fraction (not recorded which). These receptor sequences come from a male donor with ankylosing spondylitis or in good health (not recorded which).

This clonotype was observed many times. The chain is built from TRBV5-4 and TRBJ2-2; 7 bases are shared with TRBD1. The V gene's germline CDR1 is SGHNT and CDR2 YYREEE (reference sequence). V dropped 1 base and J dropped 0; count of bases not matched to a gene: 12. This CDR3 region has 19 residues. As DNA, the CDR3 is TGTGCCAGCAGCTTGAAGGCGGCCAGGGGGTTCTCGAACACCGGGGAGCTGTTTTTT. Translating gives CASSLKAARGFSNTGELFF.

This clonotype was counted ten times or more. The V call is TRBV5-1, the J call TRBJ2-1; 7 bases are shared with TRBD2. The CDR3 runs 15 residues. Looked up from germline, CDR1 is SGHRS and CDR2 is YFSETQ. The V segment lost 0 bases and the J segment 0 bases; nucleotides outside the gene matches: 0. DNA of the CDR3: TGCGCCAGCAGCTTGGGGACTAGCTCCTACAATGAGCAGTTCTTC. Amino acid sequence: CASSLGTSSYNEQFF.

This clonotype was found many times. The chain links TRBV5-1 to TRBJ2-1, with TRBD2 matching over 14 bases. The CDR3 has 17 amino acids. J gave up 1 base and V 4 bases, and 4 bases lay outside the gene matches. The germline V gene has CDR1 SGHRS and CDR2 YFSETQ. CDR3 in amino acids: CASSRGLAGESYNEQFF. CDR3 sequence (DNA): TGCGCCAGCAGCCGGGGACTAGCGGGGGAGTCCTACAATGAGCAGTTCTTC.

The table lists this clonotype with many counts. The CDR3 region has the DNA TGTGCCAGCAGCTCCCTGGAGGGCAGTTCCTATAATTCACCCCTCCACTTT. Its protein is CASSSLEGSSYNSPLHF. The rearrangement links TRBV7-2 to TRBJ1-6; D gene unclear. There are 17 residues in the CDR3. CDR1 is SGHTA and CDR2 is FQGNSA in the germline V gene. V was cut by 4 bases and J by 1 base, with 14 bases left in between.

As concerns this clonotype: A read error is possible here, since a much larger clone lies one base away. The rearrangement joins TRBV3-1 to TRBJ1-2; D is ambiguous. The germline V and J ends were trimmed by 5 bases and 3 bases, with 7 bases remaining between them. The CDR3 has 12 residues. CDR1 is LGHDT, CDR2 YNNKEL, per germline (reference sequence). DNA of the CDR3: TGTGCCAGCAGCTCTATGCACTATGGCTACACCTTC. Translated, it gives CASSSMHYGYTF.

At least ten counts were recorded for this clonotype. V usage is TRBV29-1 and J usage is TRBJ2-1, with D possibly being TRBD1 (6 bases). Trimming shortened V by 7 bases and J by 8 bases, and 15 bases separated the two germline ends. The CDR3 covers 12 residues. Germline V gene data show CDR1 as SQVTM and CDR2 as ANQGSEA. The CDR3 coding sequence is TGCAGCGACCTAGGACAGATGCATGAGCAGTTCTTC. Translated: CSDLGQMHEQFF.

This chain joins TRBV20-1 and TRBJ2-7, with D possibly TRBD2 on 6 matching bases. Trimming removed 6 bases at V and 5 bases at J, with 23 bases between. This CDR3 comprises 15 residues. Germline V gene lookup returns CDR1 DFQATT and CDR2 SNEGSKA (reference sequence). The CDR3 DNA sequence: TGCAGTGCCAGGCCCTCTAGACTAGAGGCAGACGAGCAGTACTTC. Its protein is CSARPSRLEADEQYF.

Ten or more counts support this clonotype. V is TRBV20-1 and J is TRBJ2-1; D tentatively fits TRBD1 or TRBD2 (5 bases each). The CDR3 totals 15 residues. Trimming removed 5 bases from V and 0 bases from J, with 14 bases in between. CDR1 and CDR2 from the germline V gene are DFQATT and SNEGSKA (reference sequence). The CDR3 loop reads CSALPGSISYNEQFF. The CDR3 DNA follows: TGCAGTGCTCTCCCAGGGAGTATCTCCTACAATGAGCAGTTCTTC.

This clonotype has a count of ten or more. This sequence joins TRBV30 and TRBJ1-1; TRBD1 aligns across 7 bases. This CDR3 region has 13 residues. From germline, CDR1 is GTSNPN and CDR2 SVGIG (reference sequence). The junction had 3 bases not matched to a gene; V was cut back by 0 bases and J by 5 bases. The chain's CDR3 is CAWSVQQGTEAFF. CDR3 nucleotide sequence: TGTGCCTGGAGTGTACAACAGGGGACTGAAGCTTTCTTT.

This clonotype was counted a few times. The CDR3 DNA sequence: TGTGCCAGCAGTGAAGAAACAGGGGATTCCTACAATGAGCAGTTCTTC. It translates to CASSEETGDSYNEQFF. The rearrangement links TRBV2 to TRBJ2-1; 7 positions match TRBD1. Germline V gene sequence: CDR1 SNHLY, CDR2 FYNNEI. The length of the CDR3 is 16 residues. Unmatched junction bases numbered 4, after V lost 1 base and J lost 1 base.

This clonotype was recorded many times. The chain employs TRBV6-6 and TRBJ1-5; D gene uncertain. CDR3 size: 13 residues. CDR1 is MNHNY and CDR2 is SVGAGI in the germline V gene (reference sequence). V dropped 4 bases and J dropped 4 bases, with 8 bases sitting between them. Written as DNA, the CDR3 is TGTGCCAGCAGTTTATCTGAGAATCAGCCCCAGCATTTT. Translated: CASSLSENQPQHF.

In its sample, this clonotype was seen many times. This chain connects TRBV12-3 or TRBV12-4 to TRBJ2-1, with D possibly being TRBD1 (5 bases). V gave up 5 bases and J gave up 12 bases, with 26 bases separating them. The CDR3 contains 16 residues. The CDR3 region has the DNA TGTGCCAGCAGTCCCCTCCTGGGTCGGGCTCCCCAGGGGCAGTTCTTC. It is translated as CASSPLLGRAPQGQFF.

This clonotype was detected only a few times. This may stem from a read error, because a much larger clone lies one nucleotide away. As DNA, the CDR3 is TGTGCCGGCAGCGACGACAGTGTCTATGGCTACACCTTC. This sequence encodes CAGSDDSVYGYTF. V is TRBV3-1 and J is TRBJ1-2; D is perhaps TRBD1 (5 bases). The CDR3 is made up of 13 amino acids. Germline lookup yields CDR1 LGHDT and CDR2 YNNKEL (reference sequence).

This clonotype was counted at least ten times. The chain joins TRBV20-1 to TRBJ1-2; D call uncertain. V was trimmed by 6 bases and J by 7 bases, leaving 15 bases between them. Germline CDR1 reads DFQATT; CDR2 reads SNEGSKA (reference sequence). The CDR3 length is 12 residues. In DNA form, the CDR3 reads TGCAGTGCGGACCCCGGAGTGGGTGGCTACACCTTC. Translated: CSADPGVGGYTF.

The CDR3 DNA reads TGCAGTACACCAGGGACAGGGGTTGGGACCCAGTACTTC. Translating it yields CSTPGTGVGTQYF. The chain employs TRBV20-1 and TRBJ2-5, with 10 bases lining up with TRBD1. V shed 8 bases, J shed 7 bases, and the junction held 10 bases outside the gene matches. The V gene's germline CDR1 is DFQATT and CDR2 SNEGSKA (reference sequence). The CDR3 consists of 13 residues.

The chain couples TRBV11-2 to TRBJ2-1; perhaps TRBD2 as D (6 bases). CDR1 is SGHAT and CDR2 is FQNNGV in the germline V gene. V was cut by 1 base and J by 4 bases, with 11 bases left in between. This CDR3 region has 15 residues. CDR3 sequence reads: CASSLGRALYNEQFF. CDR3 sequence (DNA): TGTGCCAGCAGCTTAGGGAGGGCCCTTTACAATGAGCAGTTCTTC.

This clonotype was counted ten times or more. CDR3 DNA sequence: TGCGCCAGCAGCTCGGGACAGGGGGCGTGGGAGCAGTACTTC. Its protein product is CASSSGQGAWEQYF. The chain joins TRBV5-1 to TRBJ2-7, with TRBD1 matching 12 bases. Germline V lookup: CDR1 SGHRS, CDR2 YFSETQ. With 3 bases clipped from V and 7 bases from J, the junction kept 5 bases outside the gene matches. The CDR3 consists of 14 residues.

This clonotype was observed many times. This chain joins TRBV5-1 and TRBJ2-1; 9 bases agree with TRBD2. Germline lookup yields CDR1 SGHRS and CDR2 YFSETQ. V lost 4 bases to trimming and J lost 6 bases; unmatched junction nucleotides: 14. The CDR3 sequence is 17 residues long. The CDR3 DNA reads TGCGCCAGCAGCGCTTTACCCTCAGCGGGGGGTATCAATGAGCAGTTCTTC. Translated, it gives CASSALPSAGGINEQFF.

This clonotype was seen at least ten times. CDR3 bases: TGTGCCAGCAGCTTAGATTCGGAGGACGGTGAGCAGTTCTTC. Residues: CASSLDSEDGEQFF. The chain carries TRBV7-6 and TRBJ2-1; D is possibly TRBD2 (5 bases). This CDR3 region has 14 residues. Trimming pared 1 base from V and 9 bases from J, leaving 13 bases between. Per the germline V gene, CDR1 is SGHVS and CDR2 is FNYEAQ.